Here is one T cell receptor (beta chain) with its context. Terminally differentiated effector memory CD45RA+ cells were left out of the naive CD8 fraction, which was CD45RO-negative and positively selected for CCR7. The CDR3 runs 13 residues. The germline V and J ends were trimmed by 5 bases and 6 bases, with 11 bases remaining between them. Germline V CDR1 and CDR2: SEHNR, FQNEAQ (reference sequence). The record originates from a study of shared clonotypes between healthy human individuals. Sequencing was at deep level. TCRdb keeps only in-frame clones here, not all; method: immunoSEQ multiplex PCR. The data hold roughly 2.1 million clones, with under 95% observed a single time.

Material: naive CD8+ T cells from PBMCs. The clonotype comes from a man between 18 and 29 years old in good health. Some clones in this sample may be carry-over from other donors' samples. This rearrangement joins TRBV7-9 to TRBJ2-1; D gene unclear. DNA of the CDR3: TGTGCCAGCAGCCTAAAACTGGTCAATGAGCAGTTCTTC. It is translated as CASSLKLVNEQFF. The full variable domain, with the rest looked up from reference TRBV7-9 and TRBJ2-1, is DTGVSQNPRHKITKRGQNVTFRCDPISEHNRLYWYRQTLGQGPEFLTYFQNEAQLEKSRLLSDRFSAERPKGSFSTLEIQRTEQGDSAMYLCASSLKLVNEQFFGPGTRLTVL.